This TCR beta chain appears in the sequencing data of a study of T cell responses to AZD1222 COVID-19 vaccine. TCRdb keeps only in-frame clones here, not all; method: immunoSEQ multiplex PCR. The profile shows more than 140,000 clones, about 91% of them singletons. The source was peripheral blood, collected on day 0 of MenACWY control vaccination. The source is an adult in good health.

CDR3 nucleotides: TGTGCCAGCAGTGAAACAGGGGAGGGGCAAAAGCCCCAGCATTTT. Translation: CASSETGEGQKPQHF. The V and J genes are TRBV6-4 and TRBJ1-5, with TRBD1 matching over 7 bases. Germline assignment: CDR1 MRHNA and CDR2 SNTAGT. The CDR3 is 15 residues long. Trimming took 3 bases from V and 8 from J; bases not matched to a gene: 10.